This T cell receptor beta chain appears in the sequencing data of a study of technical replicates of blood from four donors. This clone has more than one count but fewer than ten. CDR3 length equals 13 residues. J lost 8 bases, V lost 4 bases, and 5 bases had no gene match. From germline, CDR1 is LGHNA and CDR2 YSLEER. The data were produced by immunoSEQ multiplex PCR, yet TCRdb's version contains in-frame clones alone and is incomplete. The sample carries 55,000 to 65,000 clones, 80% to 90% recorded once. What was sequenced was PBMCs. The chain carries TRBV4-3 and TRBJ2-1, with 7 positions matching TRBD2. This clonotype was sampled from a human donor in good health. Some clones in this sample may be carry-over from other donors' samples. The CDR3 nucleotides read TGCGCCAGCAGCCCTAGGGGAGGGGATGAGCAGTTCTTC. Translating it yields CASSPRGGDEQFF.